The sequence of this T cell receptor beta chain was determined in a study of radiotherapy plus CTLA-4 blockade in lung cancer (dated by TCRdb to 2016 to 2019). Notes on the research overall: Among the enrolled patients, around 19% had an objective response, and about 29% reached disease control.

Library creation used the immunoSEQ multiplex PCR assay. The source is immuneACCESS, and TCRdb retained only in-frame sequences with V and J called. Part of the clones is not carried over; for the studies checked, unresolved V genes explain less than half of this, and the remainder is unexplained. Counted in this sample were more than 95,000 clones; around 74% of them appeared once. The ten largest account for 2.5% to 3% of the sample. The investigation overall reported the following: After treatment with radiotherapy and ipilimumab, TCR clones that originated in tumors expanded in peripheral blood. The strongest predictors of response were reported to be early dynamic shifts in blood T cell clones along with a rise in serum interferon-beta following radiation.

Regarding this clone: Its antigen is currently not known. The sample holds no much larger clone one base away, and base qualities are not on file.

The study evaluated CTLA-4 blockade (ipilimumab) given together with focal radiation therapy in patients who had chemo-refractory metastatic non-small-cell lung cancer. This material consisted of peripheral blood, taken from a patient treated with radiotherapy plus ipilimumab. This receptor was identified in a human donor with non-small cell lung cancer who had a partial response to radiotherapy plus ipilimumab. Some clones in this sample may be carry-over from other donors' samples.

The CDR3 corresponds to CASSPIQGSYNEQFF. The bases read TGTGCCAGCTCACCAATACAGGGCTCCTACAATGAGCAGTTCTTC. The chain is made from TRBV18 and TRBJ2-1; D gene: possibly TRBD1, on 6 matching bases. V was cut back by 2 bases and J by 0 bases, leaving a gap of 8 bases between them. CDR1 and CDR2 are read off the germline V gene as KGHSH and LQKENI. The CDR3 spans 15 residues, from the cysteine through the phenylalanine. CDR3 DNA is the only sequence kept; it has 45 bases, read in frame from the first base.